This TCR beta chain was sequenced for a study of post-analysis software for immune sequencing data. Incorporated into the TCR beta cDNA libraries were unique molecular identifiers, which served to reduce PCR and sequencing biases. MiXCR, run by TCRdb on the PCR reads, gives a single entry per CDR3 protein. This sample has fewer than 850,000 distinct CDR3 sequences; about 45% occur once, and the top ten carry approximately 5%. Study observations and caveats: A handful of TRBV segments were significantly more frequent in patients than in controls. TRBV5-6, TRBV5-1 and TRBV20-1 were among these segments. In multiple sclerosis, normalized Chao1 diversity was significantly below that of controls.

CDR1 is MNHEY, CDR2 SVGEGT, per germline. The trim removed 6 bases at V and 5 bases at J, leaving 6 bases unmatched. This CDR3 contains 14 residues. Notes on this clonotype: Its cognate antigen is unknown.

Sequencing was performed on blood. The sequence was collected from a girl aged 5-17 years with multiple sclerosis. This chain joins TRBV6-2 or TRBV6-3 and TRBJ1-5; 8 bases fit TRBD1. The CDR3 bases are TGTGCCAGCAGGGACAGGGCTGGGCATCAGCCCCAGCATTTT. It specifies CASRDRAGHQPQHF.